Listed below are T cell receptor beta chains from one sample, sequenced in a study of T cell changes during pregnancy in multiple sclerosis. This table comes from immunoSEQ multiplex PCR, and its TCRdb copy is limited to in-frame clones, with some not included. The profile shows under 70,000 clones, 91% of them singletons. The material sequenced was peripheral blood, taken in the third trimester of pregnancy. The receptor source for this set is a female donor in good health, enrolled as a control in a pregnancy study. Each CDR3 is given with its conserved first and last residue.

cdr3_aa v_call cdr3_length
CASSMRGGARYNEQFF TRBV19 16
CASSVGQNTGELFF TRBV9 14
CASSPTFAGGTYEQYF TRBV7-2 16
CASSLNDGEHNEQFF TRBV7-7 15
CASSFSTGGEETQYF TRBV18 15
CAWSVLGGGGTDTQYF TRBV30 16
CASSETGAQGTQYF TRBV25-1 14
CASKDRGYTEAFF TRBV6-5 13
CASSPWSVNEKLFF TRBV5-6 14
CASKTGINEQFF TRBV27 12
CASSLEEGARGYTF TRBV5-1 14
CAWSRGTTEAFF TRBV30 12
CASRESGTEAFF TRBV27 12
CASGSLLSSYNEQFF TRBV10-2 15
CASSSGLAGVGQFF TRBV5-4 14
CSVEGGLGTDTQYF TRBV29-1 14
CASSFGTGYGYTF TRBV7-9 13
CASSLRQETQYF TRBV13 12
CASSQGTGTITDTQYF TRBV4-1 16
CASSVVELFF TRBV2 10
CAWGQGISYEQYF TRBV30 13
CASSLGGTSDEQYF TRBV7-6 14
CASSLWDRGYEKLFF TRBV5-1 15
CASSFEASSGNTIYF TRBV7-9 15
CASSPPARTYNEQFF TRBV18 15
CASSLVGGYYTEAFF TRBV5-6 15
CASSVSSLGSPLHF TRBV6-6 14